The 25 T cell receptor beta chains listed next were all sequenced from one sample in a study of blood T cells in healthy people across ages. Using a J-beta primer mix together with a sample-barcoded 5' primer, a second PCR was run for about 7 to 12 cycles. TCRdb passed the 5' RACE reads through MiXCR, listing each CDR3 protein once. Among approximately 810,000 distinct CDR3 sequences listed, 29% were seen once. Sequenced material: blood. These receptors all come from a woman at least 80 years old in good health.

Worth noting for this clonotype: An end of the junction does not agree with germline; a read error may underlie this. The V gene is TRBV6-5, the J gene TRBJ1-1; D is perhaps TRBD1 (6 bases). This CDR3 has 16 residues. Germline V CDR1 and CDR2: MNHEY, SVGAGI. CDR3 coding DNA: TGTGCCAACAGTTATTTTCTGGGGGGCGGGTACACTGAAGCTTTCTTT. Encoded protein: CANSYFLGGGYTEAFF.

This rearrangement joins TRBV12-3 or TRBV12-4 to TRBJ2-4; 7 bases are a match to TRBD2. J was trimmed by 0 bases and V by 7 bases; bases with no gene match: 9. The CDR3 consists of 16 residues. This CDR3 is CASTSWGLIAKNIQYF. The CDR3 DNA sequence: TGTGCCAGCACATCCTGGGGACTAATAGCCAAAAACATTCAGTACTTC.

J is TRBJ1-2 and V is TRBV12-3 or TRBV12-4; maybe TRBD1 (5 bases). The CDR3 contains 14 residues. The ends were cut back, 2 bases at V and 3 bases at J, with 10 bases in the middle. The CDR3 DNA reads TGTGCCAGCAGTTTAAGGGGAACGGACTATGGCTACACCTTC. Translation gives CASSLRGTDYGYTF.

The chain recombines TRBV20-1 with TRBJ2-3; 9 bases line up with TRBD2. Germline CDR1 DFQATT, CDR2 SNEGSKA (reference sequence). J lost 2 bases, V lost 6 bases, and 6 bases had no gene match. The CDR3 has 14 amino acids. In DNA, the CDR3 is TGCAGTGCCCAGCGGGGGGCCTCCACAGATACGCAGTATTTT. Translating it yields CSAQRGASTDTQYF.

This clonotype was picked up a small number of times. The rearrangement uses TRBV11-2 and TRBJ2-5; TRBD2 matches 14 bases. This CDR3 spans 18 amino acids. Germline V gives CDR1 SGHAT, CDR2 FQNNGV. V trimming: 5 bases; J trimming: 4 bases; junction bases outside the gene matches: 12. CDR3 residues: CASSPGLAGGQGLETQYF. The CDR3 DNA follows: TGTGCCAGCAGCCCCGGACTAGCGGGGGGCCAGGGATTAGAGACCCAGTACTTC. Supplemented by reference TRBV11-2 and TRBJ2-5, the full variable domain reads EAGVAQSPRYKIIEKRQSVAFWCNPISGHATLYWYQQILGQGPKLLIQFQNNGVVDDSQLPKDRFSAERLKGVDSTLKIQPAKLEDSAVYLCASSPGLAGGQGLETQYFGPGTRLLVL.

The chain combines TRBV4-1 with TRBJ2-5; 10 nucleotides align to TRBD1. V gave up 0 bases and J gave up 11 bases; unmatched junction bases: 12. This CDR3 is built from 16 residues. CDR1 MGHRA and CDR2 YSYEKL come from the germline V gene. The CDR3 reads CASSQEFGTGAGEQYF. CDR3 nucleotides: TGCGCCAGCAGCCAAGAGTTCGGGACAGGGGCCGGGGAGCAGTACTTC.

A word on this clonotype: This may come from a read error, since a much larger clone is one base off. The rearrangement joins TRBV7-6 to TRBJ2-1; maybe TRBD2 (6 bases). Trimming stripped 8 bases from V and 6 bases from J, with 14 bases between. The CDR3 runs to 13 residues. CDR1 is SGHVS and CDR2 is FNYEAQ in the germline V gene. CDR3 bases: TGTGCCAGCGTCCAGGAGGGAGGCAATGAGCAGTTCTTC. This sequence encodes CASVQEGGNEQFF.

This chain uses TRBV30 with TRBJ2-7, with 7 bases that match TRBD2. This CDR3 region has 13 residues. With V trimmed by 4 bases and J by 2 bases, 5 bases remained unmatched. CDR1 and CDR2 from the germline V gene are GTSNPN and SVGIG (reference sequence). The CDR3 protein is CAWIGGSPYEQYF. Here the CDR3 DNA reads TGTGCCTGGATAGGCGGGAGCCCCTACGAGCAGTACTTC.

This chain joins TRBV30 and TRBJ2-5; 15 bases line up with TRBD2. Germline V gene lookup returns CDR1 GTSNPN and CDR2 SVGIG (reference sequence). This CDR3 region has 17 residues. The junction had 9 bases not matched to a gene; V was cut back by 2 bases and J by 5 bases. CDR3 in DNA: TGTGCCTGGAGTCGAGGACTAGCGGGGGGGCCGGGGGAGACCCAGTACTTC. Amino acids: CAWSRGLAGGPGETQYF. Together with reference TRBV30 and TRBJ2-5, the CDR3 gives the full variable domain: SQTIHQWPATLVQPVGSPLSLECTVEGTSNPNLYWYRQAAGRGLQLLFYSVGIGQISSEVPQNLSASRPQDRQFILSSKKLLLSDSGFYLCAWSRGLAGGPGETQYFGPGTRLLVL.

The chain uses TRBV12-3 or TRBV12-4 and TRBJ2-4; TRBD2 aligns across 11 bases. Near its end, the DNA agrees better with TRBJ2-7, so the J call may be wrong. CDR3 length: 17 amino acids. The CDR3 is CASSFNPRGTSGYEQYF. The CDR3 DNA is TGTGCCAGCAGTTTTAACCCCAGGGGGACTAGCGGCTACGAGCAGTACTTC.

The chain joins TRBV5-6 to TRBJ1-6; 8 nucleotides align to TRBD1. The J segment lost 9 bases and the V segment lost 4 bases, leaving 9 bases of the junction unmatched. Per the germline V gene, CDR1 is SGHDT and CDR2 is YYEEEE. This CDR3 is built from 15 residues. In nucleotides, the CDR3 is TGTGCCAGCAGCCCTACGACAGGGGTCGGTTCACCCCTCCACTTT. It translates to CASSPTTGVGSPLHF.

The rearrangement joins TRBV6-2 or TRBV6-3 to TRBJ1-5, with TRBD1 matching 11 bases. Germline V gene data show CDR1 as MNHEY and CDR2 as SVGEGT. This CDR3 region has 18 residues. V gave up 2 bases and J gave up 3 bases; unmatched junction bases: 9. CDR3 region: CASSYEGQGAPFNQPQHF. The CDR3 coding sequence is TGTGCCAGCAGTTACGAAGGACAGGGGGCTCCGTTCAATCAGCCCCAGCATTTT.

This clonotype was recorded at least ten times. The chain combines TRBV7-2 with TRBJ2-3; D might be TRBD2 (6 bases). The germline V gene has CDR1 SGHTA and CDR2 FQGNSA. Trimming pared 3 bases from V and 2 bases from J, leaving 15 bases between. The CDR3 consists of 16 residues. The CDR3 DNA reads TGTGCCAGCAGCTTGGGTCTGGGGGGAGTCACAGATACGCAGTATTTT. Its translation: CASSLGLGGVTDTQYF.

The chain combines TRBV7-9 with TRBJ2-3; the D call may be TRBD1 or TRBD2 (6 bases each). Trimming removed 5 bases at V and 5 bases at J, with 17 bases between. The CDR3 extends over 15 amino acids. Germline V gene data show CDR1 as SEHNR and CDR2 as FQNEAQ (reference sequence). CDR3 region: CASSIGSGAGDTQYF. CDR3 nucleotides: TGTGCCAGCAGCATTGGGTCGGGGGCAGGAGATACGCAGTATTTT.

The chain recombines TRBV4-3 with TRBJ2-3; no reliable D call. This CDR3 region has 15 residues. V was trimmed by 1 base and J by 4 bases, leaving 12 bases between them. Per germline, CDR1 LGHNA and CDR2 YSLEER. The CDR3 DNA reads TGCGCCAGCAGCCAAGGGAGAAGCTCACCAGATACGCAGTATTTT. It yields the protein CASSQGRSSPDTQYF.

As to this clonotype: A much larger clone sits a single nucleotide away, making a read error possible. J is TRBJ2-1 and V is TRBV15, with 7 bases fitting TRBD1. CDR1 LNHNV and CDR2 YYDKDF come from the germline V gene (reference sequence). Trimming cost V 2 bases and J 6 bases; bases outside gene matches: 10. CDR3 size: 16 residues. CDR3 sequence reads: CATSRPEGQRGNEQFF. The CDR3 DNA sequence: TGTGCCACCAGCAGACCCGAGGGACAGAGGGGCAATGAGCAGTTCTTC.

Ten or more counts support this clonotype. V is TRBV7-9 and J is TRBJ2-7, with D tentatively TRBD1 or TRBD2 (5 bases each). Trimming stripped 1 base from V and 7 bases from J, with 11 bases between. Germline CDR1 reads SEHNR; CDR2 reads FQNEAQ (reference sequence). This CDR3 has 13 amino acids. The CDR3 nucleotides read TGTGCCAGCAGCTTAGGGTCAGGGAGTGAGCAGTACTTC. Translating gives CASSLGSGSEQYF. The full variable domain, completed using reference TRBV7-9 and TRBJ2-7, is DTGVSQNPRHKITKRGQNVTFRCDPISEHNRLYWYRQTLGQGPEFLTYFQNEAQLEKSRLLSDRFSAERPKGSFSTLEIQRTEQGDSAMYLCASSLGSGSEQYFGPGTRLTVT.

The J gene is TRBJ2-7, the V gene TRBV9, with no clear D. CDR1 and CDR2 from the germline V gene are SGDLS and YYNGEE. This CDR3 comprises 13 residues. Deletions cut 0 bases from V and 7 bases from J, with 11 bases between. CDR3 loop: CASSVEAYNEQYF. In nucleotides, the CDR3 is TGTGCCAGCAGCGTAGAAGCCTACAATGAGCAGTACTTC.

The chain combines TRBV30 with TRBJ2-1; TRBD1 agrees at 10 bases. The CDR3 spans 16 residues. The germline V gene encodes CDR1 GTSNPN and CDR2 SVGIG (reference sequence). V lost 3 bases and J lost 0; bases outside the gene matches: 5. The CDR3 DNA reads TGTGCCTGGAGCGCGGGACAGGGGTCCTCCTACAATGAGCAGTTCTTC. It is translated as CAWSAGQGSSYNEQFF.

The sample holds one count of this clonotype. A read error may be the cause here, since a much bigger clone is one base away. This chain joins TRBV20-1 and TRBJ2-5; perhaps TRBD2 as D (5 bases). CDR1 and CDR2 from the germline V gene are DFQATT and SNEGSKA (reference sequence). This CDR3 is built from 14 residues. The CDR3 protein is CSARDGSSQETLYF. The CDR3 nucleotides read TGCAGTGCTAGAGATGGGTCTAGCCAAGAGACCCTGTACTTC.

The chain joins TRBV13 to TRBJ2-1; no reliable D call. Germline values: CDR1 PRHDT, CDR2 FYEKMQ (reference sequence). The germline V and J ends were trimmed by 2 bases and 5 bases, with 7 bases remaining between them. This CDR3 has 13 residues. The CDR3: CASSLTMNNEQFF. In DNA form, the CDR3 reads TGTGCCAGCAGCTTAACCATGAACAATGAGCAGTTCTTC.

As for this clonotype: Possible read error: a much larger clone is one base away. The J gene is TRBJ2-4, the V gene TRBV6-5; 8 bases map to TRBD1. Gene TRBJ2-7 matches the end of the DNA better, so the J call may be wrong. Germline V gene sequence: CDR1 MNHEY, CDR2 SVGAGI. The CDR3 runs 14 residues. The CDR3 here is CASRNRQGCGEQYF. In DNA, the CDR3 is TGTGCCAGCAGAAACCGACAGGGGTGCGGCGAGCAGTACTTC.

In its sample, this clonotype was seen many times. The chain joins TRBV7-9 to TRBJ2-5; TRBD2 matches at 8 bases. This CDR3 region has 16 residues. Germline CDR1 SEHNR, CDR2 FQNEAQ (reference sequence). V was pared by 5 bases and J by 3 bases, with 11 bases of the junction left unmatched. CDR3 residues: CASSAGGTSGKETQYF. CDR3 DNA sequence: TGTGCCAGCAGCGCCGGGGGTACTAGCGGCAAAGAGACCCAGTACTTC.

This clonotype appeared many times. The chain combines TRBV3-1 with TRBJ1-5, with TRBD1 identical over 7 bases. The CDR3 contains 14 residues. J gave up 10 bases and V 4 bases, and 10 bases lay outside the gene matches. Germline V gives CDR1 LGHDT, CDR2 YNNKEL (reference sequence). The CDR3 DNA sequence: TGTGCCAGCAGCCTTAACAGGGGAGGCAGACCCCAGCATTTT. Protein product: CASSLNRGGRPQHF.

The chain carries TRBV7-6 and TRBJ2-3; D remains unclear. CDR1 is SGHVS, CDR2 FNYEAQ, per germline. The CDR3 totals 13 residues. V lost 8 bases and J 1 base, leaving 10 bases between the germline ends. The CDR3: CASGATGTDTQYF. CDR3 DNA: TGTGCCAGCGGCGCGACTGGCACAGATACGCAGTATTTT.